Included here is one TCR beta chain sequence, with context. Antigen: not known. TCR beta sequencing was performed on blood CD8+ and CD4+ T cells. The CD8+ and CD4+ T cells were negatively isolated, with the TEMRA cells enriched by FACS. With random hexamers, about 0.5 to 1 ug RNA was reverse transcribed. TCRdb redid the calling of the immunoSEQ multiplex PCR reads with MiXCR, one entry per CDR3 protein. This sample has about 200,000 distinct CDR3 sequences, with about 94% found just once. Trimming removed 3 bases at V and 7 bases at J, with 12 bases between. The CDR3 runs 13 residues. Germline V gives CDR1 MNHEY, CDR2 SVGAGI. The sample belongs to a study of CD8 T cells in Susac syndrome. The study's findings and limits: The authors acknowledged that the study's TCR sequencing and HLA analysis involved relatively few individuals.

The genes are TRBV6-5 and TRBJ1-1; tentatively, D is TRBD1 (5 bases). The sample comprised CD8+ T cells from PBMCs. The sequence derives from a human donor with multiple sclerosis. CDR3 in DNA: TGTGCCAGCAGTTATTTGAGGGACGTTGAAGCTTTCTTT. Its protein is CASSYLRDVEAFF.